This T cell receptor beta chain was obtained from a study of CD8+ T cells in alopecia areata. Looking at the study overall: Treated individuals took tofacitinib by mouth, 5 to 10 mg twice daily. General observations from the study: The study found higher clonality in lesional than normal scalp, especially in alopecia totalis/universalis.

Trimming removed 2 bases at V and 2 bases at J, with 13 bases between. This CDR3 has 15 residues. Germline values: CDR1 GTSNPN, CDR2 SVGIG (reference sequence). About this clone: The antigen remains unidentified.

In each case, RNA was isolated and then reverse transcribed into cDNA as the sequencing template. Libraries were prepared by immunoSEQ multiplex PCR; TCRdb keeps only in-frame clonotypes and omits some of them. Of 100,000 to 150,000 clones listed, about 49% are singletons. Patients with alopecia areata provided lesional scalp punch biopsies as well as peripheral blood. The input for sequencing was CD8+ T cells sorted from blood, taken at week 0. V is TRBV30 and J is TRBJ1-5; D unclear. The receptor was isolated from a human donor with alopecia areata. The DNA for the CDR3 is TGTGCCTGGAGTAAGACGCGGCGGGGCAATCAGCCCCAGCATTTT. Translation: CAWSKTRRGNQPQHF.